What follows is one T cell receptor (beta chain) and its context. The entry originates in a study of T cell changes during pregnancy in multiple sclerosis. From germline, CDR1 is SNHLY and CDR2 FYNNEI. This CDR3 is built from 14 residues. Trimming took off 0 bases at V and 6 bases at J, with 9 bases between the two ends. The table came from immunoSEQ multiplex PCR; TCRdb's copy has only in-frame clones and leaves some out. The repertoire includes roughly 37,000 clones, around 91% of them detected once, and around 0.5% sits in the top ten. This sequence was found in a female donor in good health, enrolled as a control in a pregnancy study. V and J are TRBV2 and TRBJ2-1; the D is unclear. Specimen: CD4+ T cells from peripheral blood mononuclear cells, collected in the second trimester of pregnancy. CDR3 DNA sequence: TGTGCCAGCAGTGAAGCGCTTAGTCTCAATGAGCAGTTCTTC. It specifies CASSEALSLNEQFF.